This TCR beta chain derives from a study of blood T cell repertoires in COVID-19 (dated by TCRdb to 2019 to 2021). General notes on the study: Collaborator samples came from the United States, Italy and Spain and covered acute and convalescent phases of COVID-19. The prospective study material was composed of cDNA or gDNA derived from T cells, B-cell-depleted T cells, or PBMCs. Where available, HLA class I and class II types were obtained from metadata supplied by the sample provider rather than from assay-based typing. A de-identified subject ID, COVID-19 status, age in years and sex were almost always included in the sample metadata. The samples were drawn from the first 160 participants of the ongoing ImmuneRACE study and from 1,254 subjects provided by 6 global collaborators. A freely available public database, intended as a resource for researchers studying the immune response to SARS-CoV-2, is where the repertoires were released. The dataset comprised deeply sampled blood TCRbeta repertoires from subjects exposed to, actively infected with, or recovered from COVID-19. The research as a whole found: The amount of clinical and demographic metadata varied by source and participant and was provided uncurated.

Each collaborating institution followed its own protocols to collect whole blood in K2EDTA tubes. For TCRbeta analysis, collaborators shipped samples as frozen whole blood, isolated PBMCs, or DNA extracted from either of those sample types. As to this clone: This receptor's antigen is unknown. Base qualities are not at hand, and no much larger clone is one base apart.

The CDR3 starts with the cysteine, ends with the phenylalanine, and has 16 residues. Solely the CDR3 DNA is kept, with 48 bases framed from the first base. After removal of 3 bases from V and 2 bases from J, the junction retains 5 bases not matched to a gene. Taken from the germline V gene, the CDR1 and CDR2 loops are ENHRY and SYGVKD. TCRbeta CDR3 regions were amplified from genomic DNA using the immunoSEQ Assay, a bias-controlled multiplex PCR. Under the source paper's analysis protocol: The number of nucleated cells in each sample was estimated from the amplification of reference gene primers within the assay. To quantify the absolute abundance of each unique TCRbeta CDR3 rearrangement, sequence reads were collapsed and filtered. Productive Simpson clonality was computed per sample as the square root of Simpson's diversity index over productive rearrangements. TCRdb holds this immuneACCESS table with in-frame rearrangements only. Some clones are missing; in checked studies, unresolved V genes explain under half, and the rest has no known cause. From that table come the V and J calls and clone size; the DNA was used to work out D and trimming. The sample data list around 80,000 clones, and over 75% of these were observed just once. The ten most abundant clones make up approximately 12% of the sample.

The TCR sequence derives from a man at least 80 years old with acute or convalescent COVID-19. The sequence links TRBV10-3 to TRBJ2-3, and TRBD2 matches 10 of the central bases. The sequencing input was peripheral blood. CDR3 sequence: CAISDQRGGPTDTQYF. The DNA is as follows: TGTGCCATCAGTGACCAGCGGGGGGGCCCCACAGATACGCAGTATTTT.